This TCR beta chain was obtained from a study of T cell changes during pregnancy in multiple sclerosis. Assay: immunoSEQ multiplex PCR; the TCRdb copy retains only in-frame clones and omits some. This table holds about 100,000 clones, approximately 94% found once. The CDR3 consists of 13 residues. Germline V gene lookup returns CDR1 LNHNV and CDR2 YYDKDF (reference sequence). J was trimmed by 3 bases and V by 8 bases; bases with no gene match: 4. The chain links TRBV15 to TRBJ1-2, with 9 bases identical to TRBD1. The clonotype originates from a female donor with multiple sclerosis, enrolled in a pregnancy study. The source material was peripheral blood, sampled before pregnancy. The CDR3 protein is CATGTGLYYGYTF. CDR3 nucleotide sequence: TGTGCCACCGGGACAGGGCTATACTATGGCTACACCTTC.